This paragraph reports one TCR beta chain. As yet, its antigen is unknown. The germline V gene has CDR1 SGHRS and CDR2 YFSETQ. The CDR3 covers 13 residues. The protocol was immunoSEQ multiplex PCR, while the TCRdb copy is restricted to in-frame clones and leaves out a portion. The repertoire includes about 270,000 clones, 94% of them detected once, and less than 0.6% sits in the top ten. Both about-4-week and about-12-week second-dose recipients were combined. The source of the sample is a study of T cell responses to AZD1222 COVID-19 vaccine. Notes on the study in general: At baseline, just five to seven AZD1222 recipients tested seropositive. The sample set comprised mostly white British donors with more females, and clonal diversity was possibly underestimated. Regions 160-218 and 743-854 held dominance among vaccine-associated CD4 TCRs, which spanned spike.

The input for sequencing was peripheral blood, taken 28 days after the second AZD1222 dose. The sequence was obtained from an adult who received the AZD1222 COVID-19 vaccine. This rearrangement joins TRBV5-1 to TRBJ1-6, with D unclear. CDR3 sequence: CASRAGSNSPLHF. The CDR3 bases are TGCGCTTCCAGAGCAGGTAGCAATTCACCCCTCCACTTT.